Described below is a single T cell receptor beta chain sequence and its context. The antigen is not known. Germline V gene sequence: CDR1 SGHVS, CDR2 FNYEAQ. CDR3 length equals 15 residues. The V gene lost 0 bases and the J gene lost 7 bases, with 15 bases spanning the gap. The record originates from a study of cytomegalovirus exposure and HLA in healthy donors. Background on the study: Around 85 million unique TCR sequences came from HLA-typed donors in an early release. Regarding the study as a whole: HLA-A and HLA-B allele assignments for most subjects were reportedly predicted accurately using TCR beta sequences.

Primers: 60 Vbeta forward and 13 Jbeta reverse. Measured with immunoSEQ multiplex PCR; TCRdb has only the in-frame clones, and not every one. Of approximately 160,000 clones listed, about 75% are singletons. The chain uses TRBV7-6 and TRBJ1-2; tentative D call: TRBD1 (5 bases). The receptor was derived from a male donor in good health and CMV-seronegative. Sequencing input: PBMCs. The CDR3 coding sequence is TGTGCCAGCAGCTTAGCCATGGGGGGGTTGAGTGGCTACACCTTC. Protein: CASSLAMGGLSGYTF.